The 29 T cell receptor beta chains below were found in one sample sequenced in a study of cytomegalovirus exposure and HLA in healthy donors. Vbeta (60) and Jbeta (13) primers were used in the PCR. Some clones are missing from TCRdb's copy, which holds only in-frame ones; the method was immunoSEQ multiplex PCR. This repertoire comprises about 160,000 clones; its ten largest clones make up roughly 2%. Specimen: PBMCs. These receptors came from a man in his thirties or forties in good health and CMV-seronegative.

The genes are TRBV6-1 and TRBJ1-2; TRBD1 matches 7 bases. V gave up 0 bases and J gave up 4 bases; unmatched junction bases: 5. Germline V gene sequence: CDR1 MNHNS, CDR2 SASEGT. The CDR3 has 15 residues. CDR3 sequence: CASSEATGSGYGYTF. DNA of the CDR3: TGTGCCAGCAGTGAAGCGACAGGGAGTGGCTATGGCTACACCTTC.

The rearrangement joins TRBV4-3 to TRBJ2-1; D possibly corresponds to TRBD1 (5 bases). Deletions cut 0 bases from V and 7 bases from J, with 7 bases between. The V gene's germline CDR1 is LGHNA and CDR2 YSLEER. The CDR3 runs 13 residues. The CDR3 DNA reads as TGCGCCAGCAGCCAAGAACAGGCGAATGAGCAGTTCTTC. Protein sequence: CASSQEQANEQFF.

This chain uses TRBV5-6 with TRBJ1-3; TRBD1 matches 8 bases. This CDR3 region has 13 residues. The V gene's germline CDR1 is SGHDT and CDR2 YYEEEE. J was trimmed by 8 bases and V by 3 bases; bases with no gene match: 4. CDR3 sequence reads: CASSSQGQDTIYF. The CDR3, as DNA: TGTGCCAGCAGCTCACAGGGACAGGACACCATATATTTT.

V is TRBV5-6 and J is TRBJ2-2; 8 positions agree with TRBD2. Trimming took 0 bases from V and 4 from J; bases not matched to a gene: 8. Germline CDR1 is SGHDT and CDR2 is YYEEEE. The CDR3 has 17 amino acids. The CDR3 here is CASSLDRGGRGTGELFF. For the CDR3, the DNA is TGTGCCAGCAGCTTGGATCGGGGGGGTCGTGGCACCGGGGAGCTGTTTTTT.

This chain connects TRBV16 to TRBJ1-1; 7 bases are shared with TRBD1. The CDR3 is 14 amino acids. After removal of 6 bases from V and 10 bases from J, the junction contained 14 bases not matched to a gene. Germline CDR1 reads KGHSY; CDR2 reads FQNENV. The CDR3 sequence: CASSPLLEGAAAFF. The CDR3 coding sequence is TGTGCCAGCAGTCCTTTATTAGAGGGGGCTGCAGCTTTCTTT.

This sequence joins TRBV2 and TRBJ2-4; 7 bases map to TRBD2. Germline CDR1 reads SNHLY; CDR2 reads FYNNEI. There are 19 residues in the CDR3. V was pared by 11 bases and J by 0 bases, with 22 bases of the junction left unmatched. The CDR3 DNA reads TGTGCCTCCCACCCACTTGCGGGAGCCCCCTTTCTAGCCAAAAACATTCAGTACTTC. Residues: CASHPLAGAPFLAKNIQYF.

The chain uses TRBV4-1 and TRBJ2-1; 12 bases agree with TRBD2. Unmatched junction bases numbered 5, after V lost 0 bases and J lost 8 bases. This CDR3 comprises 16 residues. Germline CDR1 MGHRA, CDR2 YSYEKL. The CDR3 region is CASSQDTSGRTYEQFF. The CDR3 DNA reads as TGCGCCAGCAGCCAAGATACTAGCGGGAGGACCTATGAGCAGTTCTTC.

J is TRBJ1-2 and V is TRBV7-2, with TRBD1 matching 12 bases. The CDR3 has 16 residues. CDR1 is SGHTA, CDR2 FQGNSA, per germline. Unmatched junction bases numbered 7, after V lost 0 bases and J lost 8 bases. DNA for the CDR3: TGTGCCAGCAGCTTAGCAGGGGCCGGGACAGGGGGCGGCTACACCTTC. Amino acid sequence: CASSLAGAGTGGGYTF.

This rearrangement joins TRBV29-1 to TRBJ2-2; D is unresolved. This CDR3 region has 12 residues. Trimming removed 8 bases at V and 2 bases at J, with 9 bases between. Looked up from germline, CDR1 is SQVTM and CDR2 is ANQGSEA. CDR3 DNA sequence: TGCAGCTTCAGGCAAAACACCGGGGAGCTGTTTTTT. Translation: CSFRQNTGELFF.

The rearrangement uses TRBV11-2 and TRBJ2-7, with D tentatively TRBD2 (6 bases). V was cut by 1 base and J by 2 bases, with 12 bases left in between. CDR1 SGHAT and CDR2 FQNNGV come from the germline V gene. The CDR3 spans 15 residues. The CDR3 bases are TGTGCCAGCAGCTTAGGGGCTAGCGTAACCTACGAGCAGTACTTC. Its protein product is CASSLGASVTYEQYF.

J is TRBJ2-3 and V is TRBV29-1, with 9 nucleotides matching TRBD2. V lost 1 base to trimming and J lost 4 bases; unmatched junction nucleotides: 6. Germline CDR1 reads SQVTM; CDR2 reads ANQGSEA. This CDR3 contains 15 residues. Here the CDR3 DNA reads TGCAGCGTTGAAGGGGCGGGAGGGTTTGCAGATACGCAGTATTTT. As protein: CSVEGAGGFADTQYF.

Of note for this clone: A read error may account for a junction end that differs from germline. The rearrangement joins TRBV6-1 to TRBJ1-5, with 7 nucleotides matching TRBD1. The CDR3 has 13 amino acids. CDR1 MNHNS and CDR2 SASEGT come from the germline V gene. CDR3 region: CVSSDRAHQPQHF. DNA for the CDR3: TGTGTCAGCAGTGACAGGGCCCACCAGCCCCAGCATTTT.

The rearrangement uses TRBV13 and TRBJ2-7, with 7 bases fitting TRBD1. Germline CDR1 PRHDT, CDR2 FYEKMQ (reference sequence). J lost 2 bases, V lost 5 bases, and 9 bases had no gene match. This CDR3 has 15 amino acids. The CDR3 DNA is TGTGCCAGCAGCAGAGTCCGGGACAGCACCTACGAGCAGTACTTC. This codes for CASSRVRDSTYEQYF.

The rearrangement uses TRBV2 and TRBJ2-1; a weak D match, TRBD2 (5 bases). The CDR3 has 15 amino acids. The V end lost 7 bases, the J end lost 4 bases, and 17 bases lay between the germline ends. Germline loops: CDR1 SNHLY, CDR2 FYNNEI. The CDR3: CASNGPSEAYNEQFF. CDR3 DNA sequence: TGTGCCAGCAATGGACCCTCGGAGGCTTACAATGAGCAGTTCTTC.

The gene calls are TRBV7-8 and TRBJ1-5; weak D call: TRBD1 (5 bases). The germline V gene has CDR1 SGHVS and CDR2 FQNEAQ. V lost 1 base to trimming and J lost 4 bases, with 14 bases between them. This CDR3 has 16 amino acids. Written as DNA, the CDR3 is TGTGCCAGCAGCTTAGAGGCTGCGGGGGTTAATCAGCCCCAGCATTTT. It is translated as CASSLEAAGVNQPQHF.

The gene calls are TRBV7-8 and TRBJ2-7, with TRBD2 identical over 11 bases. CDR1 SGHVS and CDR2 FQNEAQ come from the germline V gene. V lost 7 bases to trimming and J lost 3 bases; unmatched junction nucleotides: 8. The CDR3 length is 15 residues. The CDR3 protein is CASTEAGTSGYEQYF. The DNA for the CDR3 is TGTGCCAGCACCGAAGCCGGGACTAGCGGCTACGAGCAGTACTTC.

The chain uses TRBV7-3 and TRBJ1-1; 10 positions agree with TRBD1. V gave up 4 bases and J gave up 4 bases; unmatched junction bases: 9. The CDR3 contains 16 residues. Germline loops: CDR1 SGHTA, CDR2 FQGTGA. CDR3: CASSSDPGQGTTEAFF. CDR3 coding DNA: TGTGCCAGCAGCTCTGACCCGGGACAGGGGACCACTGAAGCTTTCTTT.

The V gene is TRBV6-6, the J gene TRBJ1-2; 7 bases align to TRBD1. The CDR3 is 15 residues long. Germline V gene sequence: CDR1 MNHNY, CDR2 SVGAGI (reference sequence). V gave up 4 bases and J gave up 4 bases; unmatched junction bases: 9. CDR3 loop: CASSSQTGWLYGYTF. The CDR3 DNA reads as TGTGCCAGCAGTTCCCAGACAGGGTGGCTCTATGGCTACACCTTC.

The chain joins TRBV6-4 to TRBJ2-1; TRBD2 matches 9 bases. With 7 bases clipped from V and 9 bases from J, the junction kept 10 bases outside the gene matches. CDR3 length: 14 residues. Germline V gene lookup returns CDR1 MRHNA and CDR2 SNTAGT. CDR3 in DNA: TGTGCCAGCAAGGCTTTCGCGGGAGGGTTTGAGCAGTTCTTC. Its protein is CASKAFAGGFEQFF.

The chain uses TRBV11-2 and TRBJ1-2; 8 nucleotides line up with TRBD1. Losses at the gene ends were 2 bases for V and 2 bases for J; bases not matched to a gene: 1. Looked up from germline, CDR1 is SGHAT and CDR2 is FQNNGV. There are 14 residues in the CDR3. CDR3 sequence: CASSLPGGNYGYTF. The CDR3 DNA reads TGTGCCAGCAGCTTACCAGGGGGCAACTATGGCTACACCTTC.

The CDR3 DNA follows: TGTGCCAGCAGTTCACCAACAGGGGATTCTTCCTACGAGCAGTACTTC. Amino acids: CASSSPTGDSSYEQYF. The chain employs TRBV6-5 and TRBJ2-5; TRBD1 matches at 7 bases. The J call may be incorrect, as the DNA end agrees better with TRBJ2-7. Germline V gene lookup returns CDR1 MNHEY and CDR2 SVGAGI. There are 16 residues in the CDR3.

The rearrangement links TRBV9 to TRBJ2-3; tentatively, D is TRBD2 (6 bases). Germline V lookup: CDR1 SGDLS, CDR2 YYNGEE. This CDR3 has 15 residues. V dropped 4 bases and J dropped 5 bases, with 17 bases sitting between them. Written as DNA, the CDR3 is TGTGCCAGCAGCCTAATGGGGGGTGGGGAAGATACGCAGTATTTT. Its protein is CASSLMGGGEDTQYF.

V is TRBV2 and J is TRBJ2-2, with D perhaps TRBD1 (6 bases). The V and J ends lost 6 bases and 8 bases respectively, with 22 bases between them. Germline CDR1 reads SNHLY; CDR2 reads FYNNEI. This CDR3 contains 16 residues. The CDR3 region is CASRTPGQRITGELFF. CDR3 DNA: TGTGCCAGCAGAACTCCGGGACAACGCATTACTGGGGAGCTGTTTTTT.

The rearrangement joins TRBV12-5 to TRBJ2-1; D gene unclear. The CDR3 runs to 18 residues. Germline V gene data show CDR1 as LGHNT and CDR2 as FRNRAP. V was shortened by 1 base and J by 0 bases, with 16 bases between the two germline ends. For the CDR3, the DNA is TGTGCTAGTGGTTTGGCGACTTCCCCAGTTAGCTCCTACAATGAGCAGTTCTTC. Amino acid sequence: CASGLATSPVSSYNEQFF.

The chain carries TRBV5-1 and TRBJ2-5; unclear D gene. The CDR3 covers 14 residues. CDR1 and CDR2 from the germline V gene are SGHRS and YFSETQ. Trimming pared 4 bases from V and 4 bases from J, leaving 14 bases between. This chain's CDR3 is CASSPAHPGETQYF. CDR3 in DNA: TGCGCCAGCAGCCCGGCCCATCCAGGAGAGACCCAGTACTTC.

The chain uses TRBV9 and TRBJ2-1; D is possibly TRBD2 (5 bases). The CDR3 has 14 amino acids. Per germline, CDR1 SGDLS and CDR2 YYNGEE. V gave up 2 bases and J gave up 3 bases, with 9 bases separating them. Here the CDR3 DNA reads TGTGCCAGCAGCGTTTCTAGCCTCTACAATGAGCAGTTCTTC. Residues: CASSVSSLYNEQFF.

This chain's CDR3 is CASSHTPTSGADTQYF. The CDR3 DNA reads as TGTGCCAGCAGTCATACACCTACTAGCGGCGCAGATACGCAGTATTTT. The chain combines TRBV6-4 with TRBJ2-3; TRBD2 agrees at 8 bases. J lost 4 bases, V lost 5 bases, and 11 bases had no gene match. Germline V gene sequence: CDR1 MRHNA, CDR2 SNTAGT. The CDR3 is made up of 16 amino acids.

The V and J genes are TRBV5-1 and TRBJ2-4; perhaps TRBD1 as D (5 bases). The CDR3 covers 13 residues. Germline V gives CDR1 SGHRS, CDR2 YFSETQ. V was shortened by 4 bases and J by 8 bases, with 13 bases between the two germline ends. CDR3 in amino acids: CASSHRGRDIQYF. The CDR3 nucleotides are TGCGCCAGCAGCCATAGGGGTAGGGACATTCAGTACTTC.

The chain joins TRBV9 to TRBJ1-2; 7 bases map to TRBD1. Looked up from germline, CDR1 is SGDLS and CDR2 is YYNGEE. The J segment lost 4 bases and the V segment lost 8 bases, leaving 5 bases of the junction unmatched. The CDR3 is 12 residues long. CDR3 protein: CASRGQLYGYTF. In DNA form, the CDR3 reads TGTGCCAGTAGGGGGCAGCTCTATGGCTACACCTTC.